The source of this TCR beta chain is a study of T cell repertoires in cytomegalovirus infection. The overall study: An indication of both CMV infection and matching HLA type came from public TCR beta signatures.

General study results and limits: The cumulative frequency of public TCR beta families identified carriers of CMV plus the relevant HLA. The study found HLA-C-restricted CMV-specific TCR beta clonotypes dominating the ex vivo response.

TCRdb ran MiXCR on the reads and lists one entry per CDR3 protein. Of roughly 760,000 distinct CDR3 sequences listed, 35% are singletons. This clonotype was seen at least ten times. Its antigen is not known. The origin of this receptor is a human donor in good health (CMV status not recorded). Some clones in this sample may be carry-over from other donors' samples. Material: PBMCs.

DNA of the CDR3: TGTGCCAGCAGCTCGGGGGCCTACGAGCAGTACTTC. Its translation: CASSSGAYEQYF. V and J are TRBV7-2 and TRBJ2-7; a weak D match, TRBD2 (6 bases). The CDR3 has 12 residues. Trimming shortened V by 4 bases and J by 2 bases, and 6 bases separated the two germline ends. The V gene's germline CDR1 is SGHTA and CDR2 FQGNSA. Together with reference TRBV7-2 and TRBJ2-7, the CDR3 gives the full variable domain: GAGVSQSPSNKVTEKGKDVELRCDPISGHTALYWYRQSLGQGLEFLIYFQGNSAPDKSGLPSDRFSAERTGGSVSTLTIQRTQQEDSAVYLCASSSGAYEQYFGPGTRLTVT.